Listed below are T cell receptor beta chains from one sample, sequenced in a study of T cells after yellow fever vaccination. TCRdb passed the 5' RACE reads through MiXCR, listing each CDR3 protein once. The table has 510,000 or so distinct CDR3 sequences, about a fifth seen once. The sample was PBMCs, taken 15 days after the yellow fever booster vaccination. All receptors derive from a young man who received the YFV17D yellow fever vaccine. Each CDR3 is given with its conserved first and last residue. Each record gives: V gene, J gene, clone size, D gene, CDR3 protein, CDR3 DNA. The D gene is left open where the match is weak. Some rows mark clone size as missing; the rest say once, few, many or name a class of expanded clone.

>TRBV3-1|TRBJ2-7|NA|NA
CASSSQGVNEQYF
TGTGCCAGCAGCTCTCAAGGGGTGAACGAGCAGTACTTC
>TRBV2|TRBJ2-7|NA|TRBD1
CASKAGTGVYYEQYF
TGTGCCAGCAAGGCCGGCACAGGGGTTTACTACGAGCAGTACTTC
>TRBV20-1|TRBJ1-2|few|NA
CKVRTGYTF
TGCAAGGTGCGGACCGGCTACACCTTC
>TRBV4-3|TRBJ2-5|few|TRBD2
CASSQDRGEAQYF
TGCGCCAGCAGCCAAGATCGGGGGGAAGCCCAGTACTTC
>TRBV5-1|TRBJ2-2|once|TRBD2
CASSKLAGAGTGELFF
TGCGCCAGCAGCAAACTAGCGGGAGCGGGTACCGGGGAGCTGTTTTTT
>TRBV7-9|TRBJ1-1|few|NA
CASSLGLAVNTEAFF
TGTGCCAGCAGCTTGGGACTGGCGGTGAACACTGAAGCTTTCTTT
>TRBV20-1|TRBJ2-6|NA|NA
CSARVSDGANVLTF
TGCAGTGCTAGAGTGTCGGATGGGGCCAACGTCCTGACTTTC
>TRBV12-3/TRBV12-4|TRBJ2-7|NA|TRBD2
CASSLGLAGDFHF
TGTGCCAGCAGTTTAGGTCTAGCGGGAGATTTCCACTTC
>TRBV5-1|TRBJ2-3|NA|NA
CASSLVAGAATQYF
TGCGCCAGCAGCTTGGTAGCCGGAGCAGCTACGCAGTATTTT
>TRBV24-1|TRBJ2-3|NA|NA
CATSSRGNWGRTDTQYF
TGTGCCACCAGTAGCAGGGGAAATTGGGGTCGGACAGATACGCAGTATTTT
>TRBV5-1|TRBJ2-7|NA|NA
CASTKITGTYEQYF
TGCGCCAGCACCAAAATTACCGGGACCTACGAGCAGTACTTC
>TRBV7-2|TRBJ1-1|NA|NA
CASSRQVGAMNTEAFF
TGTGCCAGCAGCAGACAGGTCGGGGCCATGAACACTGAAGCTTTCTTT
>TRBV5-1|TRBJ2-4|NA|NA
CASSLSSKNIQYF
TGCGCCAGCAGCTTGTCTAGCAAAAACATTCAGTACTTC
>TRBV4-2|TRBJ1-2|NA|TRBD1
CASSQDSVAGGYGYTF
TGTGCCAGCAGCCAAGATTCGGTCGCAGGGGGCTATGGCTACACCTTC
>TRBV7-2|TRBJ2-7|NA|TRBD1
CASSLDRDSFSYEQYF
TGTGCCAGCAGCTTAGACCGGGACAGCTTCTCCTACGAGCAGTACTTC
>TRBV6-1|TRBJ2-1|few|NA
CASSGRMVGQANEQFF
TGTGCCAGCAGTGGCCGGATGGTCGGCCAGGCCAATGAGCAGTTCTTC
>TRBV5-6|TRBJ1-2|few|NA
CASSLWGDDGYTF
TGTGCCAGCAGCTTATGGGGGGACGATGGCTACACCTTC
>TRBV19|TRBJ2-7|NA|TRBD2
CASSTSIAGVGEQYF
TGTGCCAGTAGTACCTCTATAGCGGGAGTTGGTGAGCAGTACTTC
>TRBV19|TRBJ2-7|NA|NA
CASSKTDLFYEQYF
TGTGCCAGTAGTAAGACAGACTTATTCTACGAGCAGTACTTC
>TRBV5-1|TRBJ1-2|few|NA
CASSFGQGGGYTF
TGCGCCAGCAGCTTTGGCCAGGGCGGAGGCTACACCTTC
>TRBV7-6|TRBJ2-5|once|NA
CASSLAAFTGETQYF
TGTGCCAGCAGCTTAGCGGCTTTTACCGGAGAGACCCAGTACTTC
>TRBV7-3|TRBJ2-1|few|NA
CASSLSSGLEYNEQFF
TGTGCCAGCAGCTTATCTTCCGGACTGGAGTACAATGAGCAGTTCTTC
>TRBV10-3|TRBJ2-6|NA|NA
CAISESGASGANVLTF
TGTGCCATCAGTGAGTCTGGGGCTTCTGGGGCCAACGTCCTGACTTTC
>TRBV21-1|TRBJ2-7|few|NA
CASSKVRLADCTTYEQYF
TGTGCCAGCAGCAAAGTCCGGCTAGCGGATTGCACTACCTACGAGCAGTACTTC
>TRBV5-1|TRBJ2-5|many|NA
CASGNRVASQYF
TGCGCCAGCGGAAACAGGGTGGCGTCCCAGTACTTC
>TRBV12-3/TRBV12-4|TRBJ2-2|once|NA
CASSLVGTAQGVTGELFF
TGTGCCAGCAGTTTGGTAGGCACGGCACAGGGAGTCACCGGGGAGCTGTTTTTT
>TRBV5-1|TRBJ2-5|NA|TRBD2
CASSLNSGRAEETQYF
TGCGCCAGCAGCCTAAATAGCGGGAGGGCCGAGGAGACCCAGTACTTC
>TRBV20-1|TRBJ2-7|few|NA
CSAERQGNEQYF
TGCAGTGCAGAACGGCAGGGGAACGAGCAGTACTTC
>TRBV18|TRBJ2-1|few|NA
CASSRDRTAEQFF
TGTGCCAGCTCAAGGGACCGAACGGCCGAGCAGTTCTTC
>TRBV10-3|TRBJ2-5|NA|TRBD1
CAISPGTGEETQYF
TGTGCCATTTCCCCGGGGACAGGGGAAGAGACCCAGTACTTC
>TRBV6-1|TRBJ2-2|few|NA
CASSPFPAPHHGELFF
TGTGCCAGCAGTCCTTTCCCAGCGCCCCACCACGGGGAGCTGTTTTTT
>TRBV20-1|TRBJ2-7|few|NA
CSAGQDFYEQYF
TGCAGTGCTGGCCAGGACTTTTACGAGCAGTACTTC
>TRBV29-1|TRBJ2-2|NA|NA
CSGQNTGELFF
TGCAGCGGACAGAACACCGGGGAGCTGTTTTTT
>TRBV24-1|TRBJ2-7|NA|NA
CATSVGGGEMRQYF
TGTGCCACCTCCGTGGGTGGAGGGGAGATGCGGCAGTACTTC
>TRBV7-9|TRBJ1-6|NA|TRBD1
CASSGTGINSPLHF
TGTGCCAGCAGCGGGACAGGGATAAATTCACCCCTCCACTTT
>TRBV12-3/TRBV12-4|TRBJ1-6|many|NA
CASSPGGGNSPLHF
TGTGCCAGCAGTCCCGGGGGGGGTAATTCACCCCTCCACTTT
>TRBV6-2/TRBV6-3|TRBJ2-3|few|NA
CASSYIDTQYF
TGTGCCAGCAGTTACATTGATACGCAGTATTTT
>TRBV6-5|TRBJ2-7|NA|TRBD1
CASSYVTGNRGRGSSYEQYF
TGTGCCAGCAGCTACGTTACCGGGAACAGGGGCCGGGGTAGCTCCTACGAGCAGTACTTC
>TRBV10-3|TRBJ2-7|few|NA
CAISEQSSYEQYF
TGTGCCATCAGTGAACAAAGCTCCTACGAGCAGTACTTC
>TRBV11-2|TRBJ2-7|few|TRBD2
CASSFFAGGAGASYEQYF
TGTGCCAGCAGCTTTTTTGCGGGCGGTGCGGGAGCATCCTACGAGCAGTACTTC
>TRBV5-1|TRBJ2-1|few|TRBD2
CASSLGLAAGNEQFF
TGCGCCAGCAGCTTGGGACTAGCAGCGGGGAATGAGCAGTTCTTC
>TRBV11-2|TRBJ2-1|few|TRBD2
CASSLEGVAGGPYNEQFF
TGTGCCAGCAGCTTAGAGGGGGTAGCGGGAGGGCCGTACAATGAGCAGTTCTTC
>TRBV28|TRBJ2-7|once|NA
CASSQMGRGFF
TGTGCCAGCAGCCAAATGGGGCGGGGCTTCTTC
>TRBV27|TRBJ2-7|NA|TRBD1
CASSFGTGYAEQYF
TGTGCCAGCAGTTTCGGGACAGGGTATGCCGAGCAGTACTTC